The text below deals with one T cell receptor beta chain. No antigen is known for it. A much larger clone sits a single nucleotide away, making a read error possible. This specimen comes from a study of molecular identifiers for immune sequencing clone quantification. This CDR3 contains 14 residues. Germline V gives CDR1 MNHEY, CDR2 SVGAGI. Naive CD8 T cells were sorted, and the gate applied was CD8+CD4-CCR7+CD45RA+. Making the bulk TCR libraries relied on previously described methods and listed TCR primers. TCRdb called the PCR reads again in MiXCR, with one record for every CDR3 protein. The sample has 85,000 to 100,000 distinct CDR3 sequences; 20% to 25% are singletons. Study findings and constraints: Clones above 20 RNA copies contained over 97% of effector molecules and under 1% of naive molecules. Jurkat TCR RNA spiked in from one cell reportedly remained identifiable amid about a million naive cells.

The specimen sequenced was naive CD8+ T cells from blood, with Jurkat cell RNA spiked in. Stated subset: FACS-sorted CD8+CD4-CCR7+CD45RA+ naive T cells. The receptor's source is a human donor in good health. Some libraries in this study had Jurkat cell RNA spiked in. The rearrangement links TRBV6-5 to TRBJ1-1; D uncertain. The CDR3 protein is CAISYSKGGTEAFF. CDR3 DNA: TGTGCCATCAGTTACTCGAAGGGTGGCACTGAAGCTTTCTTT.